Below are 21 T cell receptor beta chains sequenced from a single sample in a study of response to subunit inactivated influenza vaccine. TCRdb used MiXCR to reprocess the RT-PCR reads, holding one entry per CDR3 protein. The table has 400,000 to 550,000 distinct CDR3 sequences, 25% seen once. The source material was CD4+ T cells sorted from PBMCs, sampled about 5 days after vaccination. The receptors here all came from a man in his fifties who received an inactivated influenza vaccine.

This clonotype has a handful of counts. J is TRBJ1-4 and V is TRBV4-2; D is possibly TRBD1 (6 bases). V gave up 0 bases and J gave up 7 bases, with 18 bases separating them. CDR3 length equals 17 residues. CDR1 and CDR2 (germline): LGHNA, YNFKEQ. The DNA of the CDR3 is TGTGCCAGCAGCCAAGATCGAGCTCAGGGGATGGGTGAAAAACTGTTTTTT. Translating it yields CASSQDRAQGMGEKLFF.

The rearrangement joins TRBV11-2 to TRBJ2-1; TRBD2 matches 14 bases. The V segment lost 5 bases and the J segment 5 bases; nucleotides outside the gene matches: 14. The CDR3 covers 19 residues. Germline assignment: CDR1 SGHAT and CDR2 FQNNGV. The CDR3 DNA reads TGTGCCAGCAGCCCAGCCCGACTAGCGGGAGGGCCGGGAAACAATGAGCAGTTCTTC. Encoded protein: CASSPARLAGGPGNNEQFF.

CDR3 sequence reads: CASSPPGRAEQYF. The CDR3 DNA is TGTGCCAGCTCACCACCAGGCAGAGCTGAGCAGTACTTC. The chain links TRBV18 to TRBJ2-7; D unclear. There are 13 residues in the CDR3. The germline V gene has CDR1 KGHSH and CDR2 LQKENI. V was pared by 0 bases and J by 7 bases, with 10 bases between. Complete variable domain (other parts from reference TRBV18 and TRBJ2-7): NAGVMQNPRHLVRRRGQEARLRCSPMKGHSHVYWYRQLPEEGLKFMVYLQKENIIDESGMPKERFSAEFPKEGPSILRIQQVVRGDSAAYFCASSPPGRAEQYFGPGTRLTVT.

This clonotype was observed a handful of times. This CDR3 reads CAIRGTLGLAGVNEQYF. CDR3 DNA sequence: TGTGCCATCAGGGGAACTTTGGGACTAGCGGGAGTGAACGAGCAGTACTTC. The chain uses TRBV10-3 and TRBJ2-7, with 14 bases identical to TRBD2. This CDR3 is built from 17 residues. Germline V gene sequence: CDR1 ENHRY, CDR2 SYGVKD. J was trimmed by 5 bases and V by 6 bases; bases with no gene match: 12.

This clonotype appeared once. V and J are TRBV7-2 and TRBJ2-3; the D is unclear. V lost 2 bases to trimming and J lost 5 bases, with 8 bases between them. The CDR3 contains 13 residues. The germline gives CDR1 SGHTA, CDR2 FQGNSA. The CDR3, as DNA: TGTGCCAGCAGCTTATGCCGACTAGATACGCAGTATTTT. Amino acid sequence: CASSLCRLDTQYF.

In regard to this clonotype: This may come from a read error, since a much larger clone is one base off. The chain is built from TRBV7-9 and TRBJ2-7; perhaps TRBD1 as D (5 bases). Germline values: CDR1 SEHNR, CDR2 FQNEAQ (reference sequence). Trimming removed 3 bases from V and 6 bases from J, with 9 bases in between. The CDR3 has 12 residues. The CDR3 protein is CASSFDRGEQYF. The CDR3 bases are TGTGCCAGCAGCTTCGACAGAGGCGAGCAGTACTTC. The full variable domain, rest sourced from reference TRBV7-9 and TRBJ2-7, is DTGVSQNPRHKITKRGQNVTFRCDPISEHNRLYWYRQTLGQGPEFLTYFQNEAQLEKSRLLSDRFSAERPKGSFSTLEIQRTEQGDSAMYLCASSFDRGEQYFGPGTRLTVT.

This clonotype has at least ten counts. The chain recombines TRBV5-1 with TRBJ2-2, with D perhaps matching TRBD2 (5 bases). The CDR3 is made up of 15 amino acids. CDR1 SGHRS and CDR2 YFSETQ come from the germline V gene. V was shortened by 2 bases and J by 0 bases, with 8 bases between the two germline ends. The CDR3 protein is CASSFGGSNTGELFF. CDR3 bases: TGCGCCAGCAGCTTCGGAGGCTCGAACACCGGGGAGCTGTTTTTT.

CDR3 in amino acids: CASGLAGAKNIQYF. The DNA for the CDR3 is TGTGCCTCCGGACTAGCGGGAGCCAAAAACATTCAGTACTTC. This chain joins TRBV6-1 and TRBJ2-4; 11 bases are a match to TRBD2. The CDR3 is 14 residues long. Germline CDR1 and CDR2: MNHNS and SASEGT. With V trimmed by 11 bases and J by 0 bases, 3 bases remained unmatched.

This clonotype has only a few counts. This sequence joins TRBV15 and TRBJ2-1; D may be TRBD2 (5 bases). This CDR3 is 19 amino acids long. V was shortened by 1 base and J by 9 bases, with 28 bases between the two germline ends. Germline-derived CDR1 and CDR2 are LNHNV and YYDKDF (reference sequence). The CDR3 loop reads CATSRGVFWSINYGGEQFF. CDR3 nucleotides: TGTGCCACCAGCAGAGGGGTTTTTTGGAGCATCAATTACGGAGGTGAGCAGTTCTTC. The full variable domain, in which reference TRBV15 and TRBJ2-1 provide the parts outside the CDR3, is DAMVIQNPRYQVTQFGKPVTLSCSQTLNHNVMYWYQQKSSQAPKLLFHYYDKDFNNEADTPDNFQSRRPNTSFCFLDIRSPGLGDTAMYLCATSRGVFWSINYGGEQFFGPGTRLTVL.

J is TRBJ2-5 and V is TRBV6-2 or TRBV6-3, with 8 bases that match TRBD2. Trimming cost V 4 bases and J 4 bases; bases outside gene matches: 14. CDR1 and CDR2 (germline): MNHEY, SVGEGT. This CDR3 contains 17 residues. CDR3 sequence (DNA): TGTGCCAGCAGTTTTGAGTTTCTGCCAGCGGGAGTAGAGACCCAGTACTTC. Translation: CASSFEFLPAGVETQYF.

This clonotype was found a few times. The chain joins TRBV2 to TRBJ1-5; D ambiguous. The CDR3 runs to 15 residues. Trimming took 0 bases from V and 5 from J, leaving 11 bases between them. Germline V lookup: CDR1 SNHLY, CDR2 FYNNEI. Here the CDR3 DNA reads TGTGCCAGCAGTGAAGCAGGCCCTCTTTATCAGCCCCAGCATTTT. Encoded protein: CASSEAGPLYQPQHF.

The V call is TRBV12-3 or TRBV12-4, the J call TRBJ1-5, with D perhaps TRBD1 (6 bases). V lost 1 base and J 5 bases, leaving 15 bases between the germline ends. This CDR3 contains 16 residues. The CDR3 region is CASSLGMWGGDQPQHF. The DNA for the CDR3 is TGTGCCAGCAGTTTAGGGATGTGGGGGGGCGATCAGCCCCAGCATTTT.

CDR3 region: CASSLVQGRVETQYF. The CDR3 coding sequence is TGTGCCAGCAGCTTAGTGCAGGGGAGGGTCGAGACCCAGTACTTC. The V and J genes are TRBV7-6 and TRBJ2-5; D perhaps matches TRBD2 (7 bases). Between the trimmed V and J ends, which lost 1 base and 5 bases, there was a span of 14 bases. There are 15 residues in the CDR3. Germline values: CDR1 SGHVS, CDR2 FNYEAQ.

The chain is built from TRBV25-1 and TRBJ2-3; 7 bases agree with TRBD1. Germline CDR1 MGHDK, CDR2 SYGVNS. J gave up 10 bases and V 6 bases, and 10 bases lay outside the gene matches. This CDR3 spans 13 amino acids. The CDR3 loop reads CASSLMGTVAQYF. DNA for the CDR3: TGTGCCAGCAGCCTGATGGGGACAGTGGCGCAGTATTTT.

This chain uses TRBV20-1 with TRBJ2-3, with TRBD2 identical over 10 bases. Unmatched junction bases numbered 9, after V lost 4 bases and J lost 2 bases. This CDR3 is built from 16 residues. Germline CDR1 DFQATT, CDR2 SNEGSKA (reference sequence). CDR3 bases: TGCAGTGCTATCAAGTCCCTAGCGGGGGACACAGATACGCAGTATTTT. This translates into CSAIKSLAGDTDTQYF.

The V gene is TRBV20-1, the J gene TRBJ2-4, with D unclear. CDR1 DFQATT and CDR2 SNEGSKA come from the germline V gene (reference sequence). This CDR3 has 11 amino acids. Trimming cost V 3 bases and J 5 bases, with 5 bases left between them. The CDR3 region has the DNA TGCAGTGCTAGTGGGGAAAACATTCAGTACTTC. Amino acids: CSASGENIQYF.

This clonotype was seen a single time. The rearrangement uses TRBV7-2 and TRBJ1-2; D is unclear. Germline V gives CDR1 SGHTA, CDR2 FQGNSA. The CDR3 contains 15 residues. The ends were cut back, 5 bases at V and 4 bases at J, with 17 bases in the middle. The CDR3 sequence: CASSPFTLVGYGYTF. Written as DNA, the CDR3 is TGTGCCAGCAGCCCCTTCACGTTAGTTGGCTATGGCTACACCTTC.

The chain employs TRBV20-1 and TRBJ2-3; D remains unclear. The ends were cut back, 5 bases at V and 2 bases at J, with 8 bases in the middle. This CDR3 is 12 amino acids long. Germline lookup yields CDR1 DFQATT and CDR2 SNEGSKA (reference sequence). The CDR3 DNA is TGCAGTGCTTCAAGAGTCACAGATACGCAGTATTTT. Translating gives CSASRVTDTQYF.

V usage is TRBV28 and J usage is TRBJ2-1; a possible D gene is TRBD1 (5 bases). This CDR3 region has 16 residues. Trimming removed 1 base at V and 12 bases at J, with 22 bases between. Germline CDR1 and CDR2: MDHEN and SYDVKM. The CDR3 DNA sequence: TGTGCCAGCAGTTTATCCGGCAGGGAAGTAAGTAACGGGCAGTTCTTC. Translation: CASSLSGREVSNGQFF. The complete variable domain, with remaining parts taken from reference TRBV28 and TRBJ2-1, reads DVKVTQSSRYLVKRTGEKVFLECVQDMDHENMFWYRQDPGLGLRLIYFSYDVKMKEKGDIPEGYSVSREKKERFSLILESASTNQTSMYLCASSLSGREVSNGQFFGPGTRLTVL.

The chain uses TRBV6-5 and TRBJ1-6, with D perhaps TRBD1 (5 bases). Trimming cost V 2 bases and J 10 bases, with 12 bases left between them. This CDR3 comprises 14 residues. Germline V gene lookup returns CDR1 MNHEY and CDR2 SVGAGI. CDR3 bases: TGTGCCAGCAGTTACACCTCCGGGACCTCACCCCTCCACTTT. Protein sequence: CASSYTSGTSPLHF.

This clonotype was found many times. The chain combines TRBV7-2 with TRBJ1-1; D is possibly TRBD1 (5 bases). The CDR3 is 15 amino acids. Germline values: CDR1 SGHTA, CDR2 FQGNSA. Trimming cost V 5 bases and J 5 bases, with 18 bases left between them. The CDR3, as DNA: TGTGCCAGCAGCCTAACAGGTAGGGGTTCGACTGAAGCTTTCTTT. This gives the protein CASSLTGRGSTEAFF.